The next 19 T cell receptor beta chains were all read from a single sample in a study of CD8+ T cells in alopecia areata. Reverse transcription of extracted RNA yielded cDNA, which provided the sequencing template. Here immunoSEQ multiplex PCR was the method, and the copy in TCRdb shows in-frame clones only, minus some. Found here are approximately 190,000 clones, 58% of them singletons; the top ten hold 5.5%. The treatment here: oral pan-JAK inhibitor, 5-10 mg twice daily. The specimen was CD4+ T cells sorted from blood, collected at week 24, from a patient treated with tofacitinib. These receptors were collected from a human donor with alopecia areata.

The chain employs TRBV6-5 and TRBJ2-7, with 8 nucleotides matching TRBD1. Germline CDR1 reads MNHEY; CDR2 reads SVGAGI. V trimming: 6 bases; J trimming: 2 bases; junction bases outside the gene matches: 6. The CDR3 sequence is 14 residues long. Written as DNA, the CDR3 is TGTGCCAGCAGCCCGGGACAGGTCCCCTACGAGCAGTACTTC. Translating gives CASSPGQVPYEQYF.

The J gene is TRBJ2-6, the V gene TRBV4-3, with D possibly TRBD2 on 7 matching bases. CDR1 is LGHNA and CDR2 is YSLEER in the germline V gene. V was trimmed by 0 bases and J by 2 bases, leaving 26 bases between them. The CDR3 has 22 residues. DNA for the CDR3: TGCGCCAGCAGCCAAGACTCCGGGGGGCGGAACGTAAATCGACCTGGGGCCAACGTCCTGACTTTC. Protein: CASSQDSGGRNVNRPGANVLTF.

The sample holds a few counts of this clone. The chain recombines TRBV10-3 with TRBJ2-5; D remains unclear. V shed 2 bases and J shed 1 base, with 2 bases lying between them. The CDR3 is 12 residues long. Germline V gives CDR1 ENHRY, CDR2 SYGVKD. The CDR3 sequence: CAISEGQETQYF. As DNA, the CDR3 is TGTGCCATCAGTGAGGGCCAAGAGACCCAGTACTTC.

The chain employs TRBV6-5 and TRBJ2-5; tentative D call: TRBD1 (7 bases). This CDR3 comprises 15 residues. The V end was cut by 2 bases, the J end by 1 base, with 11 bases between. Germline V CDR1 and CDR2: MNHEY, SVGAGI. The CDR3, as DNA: TGTGCCAGCAGTTACCGCCAGGGGGGCCAAGAGACCCAGTACTTC. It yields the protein CASSYRQGGQETQYF.

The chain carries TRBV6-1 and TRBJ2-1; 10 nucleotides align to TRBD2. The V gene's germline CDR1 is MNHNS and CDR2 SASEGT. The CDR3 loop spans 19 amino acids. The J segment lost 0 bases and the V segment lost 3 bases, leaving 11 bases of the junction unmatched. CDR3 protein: CASSEQSSGGISSYNEQFF. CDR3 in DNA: TGTGCCAGCAGTGAGCAGAGTAGCGGGGGGATCAGCTCCTACAATGAGCAGTTCTTC.

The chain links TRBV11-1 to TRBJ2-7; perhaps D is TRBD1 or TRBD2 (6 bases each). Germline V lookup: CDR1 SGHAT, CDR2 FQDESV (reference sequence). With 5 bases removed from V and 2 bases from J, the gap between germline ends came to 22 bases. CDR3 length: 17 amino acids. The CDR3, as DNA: TGTGCCAGCAGCCCCCCCCGGGGGCGTCCTCATACCTACGAGCAGTACTTC. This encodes CASSPPRGRPHTYEQYF.

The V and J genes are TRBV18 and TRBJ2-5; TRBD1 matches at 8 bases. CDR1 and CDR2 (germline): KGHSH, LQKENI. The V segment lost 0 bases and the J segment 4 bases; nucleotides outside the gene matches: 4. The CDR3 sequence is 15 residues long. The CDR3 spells CASSPPWTGTETQYF. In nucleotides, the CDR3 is TGTGCCAGCTCACCACCGTGGACAGGGACAGAGACCCAGTACTTC.

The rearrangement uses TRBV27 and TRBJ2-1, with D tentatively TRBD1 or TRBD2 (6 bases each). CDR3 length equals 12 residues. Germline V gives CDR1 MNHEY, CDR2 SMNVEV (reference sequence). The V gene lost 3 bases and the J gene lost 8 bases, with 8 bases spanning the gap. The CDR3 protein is CASSLEGDEQFF. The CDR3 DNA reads TGTGCCAGCAGTTTGGAGGGGGATGAGCAGTTCTTC.

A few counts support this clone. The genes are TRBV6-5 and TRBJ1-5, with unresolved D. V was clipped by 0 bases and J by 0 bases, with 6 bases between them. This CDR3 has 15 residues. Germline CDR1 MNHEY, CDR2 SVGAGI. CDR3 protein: CASSYSWNSNQPQHF. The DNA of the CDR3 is TGTGCCAGCAGTTACTCATGGAATAGCAATCAGCCCCAGCATTTT.

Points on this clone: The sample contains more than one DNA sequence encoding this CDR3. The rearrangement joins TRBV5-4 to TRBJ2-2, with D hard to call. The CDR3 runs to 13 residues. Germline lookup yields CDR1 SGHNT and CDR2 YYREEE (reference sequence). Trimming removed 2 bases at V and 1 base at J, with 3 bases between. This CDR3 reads CASSFGNTGELFF. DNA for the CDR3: TGTGCCAGCAGCTTTGGGAACACCGGGGAGCTGTTTTTT.

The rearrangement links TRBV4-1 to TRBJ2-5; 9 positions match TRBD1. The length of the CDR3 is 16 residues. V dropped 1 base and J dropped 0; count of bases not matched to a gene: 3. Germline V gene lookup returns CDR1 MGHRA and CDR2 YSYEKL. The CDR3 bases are TGCGCCAGCAGCCAAGTAGGGACAGGGTACCAAGAGACCCAGTACTTC. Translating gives CASSQVGTGYQETQYF.

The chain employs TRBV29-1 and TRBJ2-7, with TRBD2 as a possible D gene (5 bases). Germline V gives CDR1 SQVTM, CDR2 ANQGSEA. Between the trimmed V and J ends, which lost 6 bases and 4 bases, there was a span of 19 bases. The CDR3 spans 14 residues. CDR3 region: CSVSRDRLSYEQYF. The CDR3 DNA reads TGCAGCGTGTCCCGGGATCGGCTTTCATACGAGCAGTACTTC.

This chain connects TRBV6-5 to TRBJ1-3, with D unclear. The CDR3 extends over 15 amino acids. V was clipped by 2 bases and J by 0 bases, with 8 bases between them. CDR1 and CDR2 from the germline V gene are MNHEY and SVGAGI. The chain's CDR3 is CASSYNSFSGNTIYF. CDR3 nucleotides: TGTGCCAGCAGTTACAACAGCTTCTCTGGAAACACCATATATTTT.

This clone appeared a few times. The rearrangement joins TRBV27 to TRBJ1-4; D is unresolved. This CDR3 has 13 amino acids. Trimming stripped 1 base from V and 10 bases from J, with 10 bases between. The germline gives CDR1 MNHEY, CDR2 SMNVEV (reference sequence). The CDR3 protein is CASSLWETGKLFF. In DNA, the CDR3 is TGTGCCAGCAGTTTATGGGAAACGGGAAAACTGTTTTTT.

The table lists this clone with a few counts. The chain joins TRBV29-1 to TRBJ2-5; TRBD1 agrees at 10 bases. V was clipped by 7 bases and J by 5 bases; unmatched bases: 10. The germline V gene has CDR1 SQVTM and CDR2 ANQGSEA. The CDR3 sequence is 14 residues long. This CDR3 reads CSADRDRGGETQYF. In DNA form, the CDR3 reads TGCAGCGCCGACCGGGACAGGGGAGGGGAGACCCAGTACTTC.

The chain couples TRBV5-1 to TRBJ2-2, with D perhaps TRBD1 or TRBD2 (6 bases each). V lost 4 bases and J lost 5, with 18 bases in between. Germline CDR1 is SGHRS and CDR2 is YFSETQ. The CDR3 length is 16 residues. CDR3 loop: CASSAQGGGGTGELFF. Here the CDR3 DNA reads TGCGCCAGCAGCGCCCAAGGCGGAGGGGGGACCGGGGAGCTGTTTTTT.

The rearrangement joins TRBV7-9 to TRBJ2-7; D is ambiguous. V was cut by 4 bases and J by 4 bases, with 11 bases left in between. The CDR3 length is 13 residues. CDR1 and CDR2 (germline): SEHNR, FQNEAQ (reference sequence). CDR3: CASSSSLGYEQYF. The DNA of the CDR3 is TGTGCCAGCAGCTCCTCCCTGGGGTACGAGCAGTACTTC.

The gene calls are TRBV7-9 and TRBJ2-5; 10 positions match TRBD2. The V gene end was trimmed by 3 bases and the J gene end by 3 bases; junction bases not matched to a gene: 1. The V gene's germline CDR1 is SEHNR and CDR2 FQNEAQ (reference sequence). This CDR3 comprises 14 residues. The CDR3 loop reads CASSFLAGEETQYF. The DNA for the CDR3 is TGTGCCAGCAGCTTTCTAGCGGGAGAAGAGACCCAGTACTTC. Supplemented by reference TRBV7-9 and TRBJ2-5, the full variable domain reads DTGVSQNPRHKITKRGQNVTFRCDPISEHNRLYWYRQTLGQGPEFLTYFQNEAQLEKSRLLSDRFSAERPKGSFSTLEIQRTEQGDSAMYLCASSFLAGEETQYFGPGTRLLVL.

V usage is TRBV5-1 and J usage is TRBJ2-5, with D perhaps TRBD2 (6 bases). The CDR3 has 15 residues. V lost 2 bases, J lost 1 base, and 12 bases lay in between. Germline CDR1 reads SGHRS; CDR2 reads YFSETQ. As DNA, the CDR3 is TGCGCCAGCAGCTTTTCTAGCGTGGGCCAAGAGACCCAGTACTTC. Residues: CASSFSSVGQETQYF.